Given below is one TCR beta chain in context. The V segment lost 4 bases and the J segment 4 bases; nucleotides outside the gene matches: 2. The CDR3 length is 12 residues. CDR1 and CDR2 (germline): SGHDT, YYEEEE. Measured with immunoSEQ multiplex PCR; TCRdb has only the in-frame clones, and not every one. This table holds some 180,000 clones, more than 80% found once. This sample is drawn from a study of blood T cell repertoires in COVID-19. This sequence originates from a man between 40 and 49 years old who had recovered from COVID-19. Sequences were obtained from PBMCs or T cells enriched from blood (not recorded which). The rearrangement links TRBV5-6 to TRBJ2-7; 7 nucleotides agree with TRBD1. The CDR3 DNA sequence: TGTGCCAGCAGCCGGGGACAGTACGAGCAGTACTTC. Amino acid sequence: CASSRGQYEQYF.